Each of the 29 T cell receptor beta chains below was sequenced from the same sample in a study of type 1 regulatory T cells. TCRdb re-called the reads through MiXCR, storing one row per CDR3 protein. Of around 88,000 distinct CDR3 sequences in the sample, roughly a third were seen once. The sequenced material came from CD4+ T cells, either the whole sample or a sorted fraction (not recorded which). These receptor sequences come from a human donor in good health.

In this sample, this clonotype turned up a few times. The J gene is TRBJ2-1, the V gene TRBV7-2, with 8 bases matching TRBD2. The CDR3 totals 15 residues. Germline V gene data show CDR1 as SGHTA and CDR2 as FQGNSA. The V and J ends lost 5 bases and 5 bases, in that order; junction bases with no gene match: 8. Here the CDR3 DNA reads TGTGCCAGCAGCAAAGAGGCGGGAGGCCACAATGAGCAGTTCTTC. This sequence encodes CASSKEAGGHNEQFF.

This chain uses TRBV20-1 with TRBJ2-1; weak D call: TRBD2 (6 bases). This CDR3 spans 14 amino acids. The V gene's germline CDR1 is DFQATT and CDR2 SNEGSKA (reference sequence). V was cut by 3 bases and J by 9 bases, with 18 bases left in between. The CDR3 coding sequence is TGCAGTGCTAGCGCGGGACGCCCGGCGGGTGAGCAGTTCTTC. Amino acids: CSASAGRPAGEQFF.

Notes on this clonotype: Germline and junction disagree at one end, which may indicate a read error. The CDR3 region is CASSLGSSGNTEAFF. Here the CDR3 DNA reads TGTGCCAGCAGCTTAGGGTCGTCGGGAAACACTGAAGCATTCTTT. The chain couples TRBV7-9 to TRBJ1-1; D unclear. Looked up from germline, CDR1 is SEHNR and CDR2 is FQNEAQ (reference sequence). This CDR3 contains 15 residues. Using reference TRBV7-9 and TRBJ1-1 for the parts outside the CDR3, the full variable domain is DTGVSQNPRHKITKRGQNVTFRCDPISEHNRLYWYRQTLGQGPEFLTYFQNEAQLEKSRLLSDRFSAERPKGSFSTLEIQRTEQGDSAMYLCASSLGSSGNTEAFFGQGTRLTVV.

This clonotype was seen repeatedly, ten times or more. The genes are TRBV2 and TRBJ2-1; the match to TRBD2 covers 7 bases. The V gene end was trimmed by 4 bases and the J gene end by 6 bases; junction bases not matched to a gene: 9. Germline assignment: CDR1 SNHLY and CDR2 FYNNEI. The CDR3 sequence is 15 residues long. DNA of the CDR3: TGTGCCAGCAGTGCTAGCCGGCTAGCGGCCAATGAGCAGTTCTTC. This gives the protein CASSASRLAANEQFF.

The chain links TRBV20-1 to TRBJ2-1; TRBD2 matches 8 bases. The CDR3 is 15 amino acids. Germline CDR1 reads DFQATT; CDR2 reads SNEGSKA (reference sequence). Trimming cost V 3 bases and J 13 bases; bases outside gene matches: 17. CDR3 amino acids: CSARIARTSSPEQFF. The DNA of the CDR3 is TGCAGTGCTAGGATCGCTAGGACTAGCTCCCCAGAACAGTTCTTC.

The rearrangement joins TRBV7-6 to TRBJ1-2, with unresolved D. Trimming cost V 5 bases and J 0 bases, with 13 bases left between them. Germline CDR1 SGHVS, CDR2 FNYEAQ. The CDR3 is 15 residues long. This CDR3 reads CASSPLVSPNYGYTF. The DNA of the CDR3 is TGTGCCAGCAGCCCCCTGGTGAGCCCTAACTATGGCTACACCTTC.

This clonotype was found many times. The rearrangement joins TRBV24-1 to TRBJ2-7, with 7 bases matching TRBD1. The germline V gene has CDR1 KGHDR and CDR2 SFDVKD. The CDR3 is 13 amino acids. Unmatched junction bases numbered 7, after V lost 7 bases and J lost 5 bases. CDR3 coding DNA: TGTGCCACCAGCGAAGGGGGCATCCACGAGCAGTACTTC. It translates to CATSEGGIHEQYF.

V is TRBV5-1 and J is TRBJ2-1; unclear D gene. The CDR3 consists of 13 residues. Looked up from germline, CDR1 is SGHRS and CDR2 is YFSETQ. The V gene lost 0 bases and the J gene lost 6 bases, with 7 bases spanning the gap. The CDR3 here is CASSLEAVNEQFF. For the CDR3, the DNA is TGCGCCAGCAGCTTGGAGGCAGTCAATGAGCAGTTCTTC.

The table lists this clonotype with a few counts. This chain joins TRBV4-2 and TRBJ2-3, with 10 nucleotides matching TRBD2. Per the germline V gene, CDR1 is LGHNA and CDR2 is YNFKEQ. V dropped 3 bases and J dropped 6; count of bases not matched to a gene: 9. The CDR3 loop spans 16 amino acids. The CDR3 coding sequence is TGTGCCAGCAGCCAGGAGGCTAGCGGGAGCAGGGATACGCAGTATTTT. Its translation is CASSQEASGSRDTQYF.

On this clonotype itself: At one boundary the junction diverges from the germline segment, which might be a read error. This sequence joins TRBV5-4 and TRBJ1-1; unclear D gene. Germline loops: CDR1 SGHNT, CDR2 YYREEE (reference sequence). CDR3 length: 12 amino acids. The CDR3 region is CANSSARTEAFF. Here the CDR3 DNA reads TGTGCCAACAGCTCGGCCCGGACTGAAGCTTTCTTT.

The chain joins TRBV10-3 to TRBJ1-5, with a weak D call TRBD1 (6 bases). Looked up from germline, CDR1 is ENHRY and CDR2 is SYGVKD. Deletions cut 0 bases from V and 7 bases from J, with 13 bases between. This CDR3 region has 15 residues. Written as DNA, the CDR3 is TGTGCCATCAGTGAGTCAGAGGGGGGTTTACAGCCCCAGCATTTT. As protein: CAISESEGGLQPQHF.

The chain combines TRBV30 with TRBJ2-7; 9 bases map to TRBD1. CDR1 GTSNPN and CDR2 SVGIG come from the germline V gene (reference sequence). The CDR3 has 16 amino acids. V trimming: 4 bases; J trimming: 7 bases; junction bases outside the gene matches: 17. The CDR3 bases are TGTGCCTGGACCTCAGGGAGGGGACAGGGAGAGAAAGAGCAGTACTTC. The encoded protein is CAWTSGRGQGEKEQYF.

J is TRBJ2-7 and V is TRBV7-9, with 13 bases that match TRBD2. V trimming: 6 bases; J trimming: 6 bases; junction bases outside the gene matches: 5. Germline values: CDR1 SEHNR, CDR2 FQNEAQ (reference sequence). The CDR3 runs 14 residues. DNA for the CDR3: TGTGCCAGCAGTCAGGGGACTAGCGGGACCGAGCAGTACTTC. As protein: CASSQGTSGTEQYF.

The genes are TRBV29-1 and TRBJ2-1; D not resolved. Germline V gene data show CDR1 as SQVTM and CDR2 as ANQGSEA. The CDR3 consists of 11 residues. V was clipped by 5 bases and J by 4 bases, with 6 bases between them. DNA for the CDR3: TGCAGCGTTCTAGTGTACAATGAGCAGTTCTTC. This codes for CSVLVYNEQFF.

This clonotype has a handful of counts. The rearrangement uses TRBV7-2 and TRBJ1-2, with D possibly matching TRBD1 (5 bases). The CDR3 runs to 15 residues. The V gene lost 5 bases and the J gene lost 1 base, with 14 bases spanning the gap. CDR1 and CDR2 from the germline V gene are SGHTA and FQGNSA. The CDR3 reads CASSTRDGYNYGYTF. CDR3 DNA: TGTGCCAGCAGCACGCGGGACGGATATAACTATGGCTACACCTTC. The whole variable domain, filled in from reference TRBV7-2 and TRBJ1-2, reads GAGVSQSPSNKVTEKGKDVELRCDPISGHTALYWYRQSLGQGLEFLIYFQGNSAPDKSGLPSDRFSAERTGGSVSTLTIQRTQQEDSAVYLCASSTRDGYNYGYTFGSGTRLTVV.

This clonotype was counted a few times. J is TRBJ2-3 and V is TRBV4-3, with 10 bases that match TRBD2. The trim removed 0 bases at V and 1 base at J, leaving 7 bases unmatched. Germline CDR1 is LGHNA and CDR2 is YSLEER. CDR3 size: 18 residues. Written as DNA, the CDR3 is TGCGCCAGCAGCCAAGATCATTCGGGGACTAGCGGCACAGATACGCAGTATTTT. It encodes CASSQDHSGTSGTDTQYF.

The chain combines TRBV20-1 with TRBJ2-5; possibly TRBD1 or TRBD2 for D (5 bases each). The CDR3 covers 14 residues. Trimming cost V 1 base and J 5 bases, with 14 bases left between them. From germline, CDR1 is DFQATT and CDR2 SNEGSKA (reference sequence). CDR3 sequence reads: CSARGSAGSETQYF. CDR3 coding DNA: TGCAGTGCTAGAGGGTCGGCAGGGAGCGAGACCCAGTACTTC.

The chain has TRBV2 and TRBJ2-7, with 13 bases aligning to TRBD2. CDR1 SNHLY and CDR2 FYNNEI come from the germline V gene. V gave up 9 bases and J gave up 9 bases; unmatched junction bases: 8. This CDR3 spans 13 amino acids. CDR3 nucleotides: TGTGCCAGTACTAGCGGGAGGGCCTCGGTGCAGTACTTC. Residues: CASTSGRASVQYF. The full variable domain, with the rest looked up from reference TRBV2 and TRBJ2-7, is EPEVTQTPSHQVTQMGQEVILRCVPISNHLYFYWYRQILGQKVEFLVSFYNNEISEKSEIFDDQFSVERPDGSNFTLKIRSTKLEDSAMYFCASTSGRASVQYFGPGTRLTVT.

This sequence joins TRBV29-1 and TRBJ2-3, with 7 nucleotides matching TRBD2. Germline V gives CDR1 SQVTM, CDR2 ANQGSEA. This CDR3 contains 14 residues. Trimming took 6 bases from V and 2 from J; bases not matched to a gene: 8. The CDR3 coding sequence is TGCAGCGTGGGGCCGGGACTACACACAGATACGCAGTATTTT. The encoded protein is CSVGPGLHTDTQYF.

Only a few counts were recorded for this clonotype. The chain has TRBV28 and TRBJ2-3; TRBD1 matches at 9 bases. Germline lookup yields CDR1 MDHEN and CDR2 SYDVKM. The CDR3 consists of 16 residues. The junction had 13 bases not matched to a gene; V was cut back by 6 bases and J by 6 bases. CDR3 loop: CASRGTRDRVGDTQYF. The CDR3 coding sequence is TGTGCCAGCAGGGGTACCAGGGACAGGGTTGGCGATACGCAGTATTTT.

The V and J genes are TRBV9 and TRBJ2-3; 10 positions match TRBD2. Per germline, CDR1 SGDLS and CDR2 YYNGEE. Losses at the gene ends were 1 base for V and 5 bases for J; bases not matched to a gene: 10. CDR3 length equals 17 residues. CDR3 nucleotides: TGTGCCAGCAGCGTATATGGAGCGGGAGGGCCGGAAGATACGCAGTATTTT. Amino acids: CASSVYGAGGPEDTQYF.

The CDR3 nucleotides read TGTGCCAGCAGCTTAGATCGGCCGGGTGGTAGTAGCGGGAGAGGTGAGCAGTACTTC. Residues: CASSLDRPGGSSGRGEQYF. The V gene is TRBV11-2, the J gene TRBJ2-7; 9 bases agree with TRBD2. From germline, CDR1 is SGHAT and CDR2 FQNNGV. The V and J ends lost 0 bases and 7 bases, in that order; junction bases with no gene match: 19. The CDR3 is made up of 19 amino acids.

This sequence joins TRBV28 and TRBJ2-3; no firm D call. CDR3 size: 14 residues. Per germline, CDR1 MDHEN and CDR2 SYDVKM. V was shortened by 5 bases and J by 2 bases, with 11 bases between the two germline ends. This CDR3 is CASSTWAHTDTQYF. The CDR3 DNA reads TGTGCCAGCAGTACATGGGCACACACAGATACGCAGTATTTT.

The chain couples TRBV5-6 to TRBJ2-5; D not certain. Germline V gene data show CDR1 as SGHDT and CDR2 as YYEEEE. V lost 3 bases to trimming and J lost 2 bases, with 8 bases between them. The CDR3 contains 13 residues. The CDR3 is CASSWTAQETQYF. The CDR3 DNA reads TGTGCCAGCAGCTGGACGGCACAAGAGACCCAGTACTTC.

The chain has TRBV30 and TRBJ2-1; D uncertain. Germline assignment: CDR1 GTSNPN and CDR2 SVGIG (reference sequence). Trimming removed 4 bases from V and 3 bases from J, with 25 bases in between. CDR3 length: 18 amino acids. CDR3 sequence reads: CAWIPKAVFSRIYNEQFF. The CDR3 coding sequence is TGTGCCTGGATTCCTAAGGCGGTTTTCTCGCGAATCTACAATGAGCAGTTCTTC.

The sample holds a few counts of this clonotype. This chain uses TRBV12-3 or TRBV12-4 with TRBJ2-7; 9 nucleotides match TRBD1. This CDR3 contains 16 residues. With V trimmed by 5 bases and J by 4 bases, 12 bases remained unmatched. This CDR3 reads CASSPFLNGQGYEQYF. CDR3 DNA: TGTGCCAGCAGTCCCTTTTTAAACGGACAGGGGTACGAGCAGTACTTC.

The chain joins TRBV15 to TRBJ2-1, with no clear D. The germline CDR1 and CDR2 sequences are LNHNV and YYDKDF (reference sequence). V was trimmed by 8 bases and J by 6 bases, leaving 17 bases between them. The CDR3 extends over 14 amino acids. DNA for the CDR3: TGTGCCACCTCAGGAGCGAGGCCACGCAATGAGCAGTTCTTC. Translated, it gives CATSGARPRNEQFF. Full variable domain (rest looked up from reference TRBV15 and TRBJ2-1): DAMVIQNPRYQVTQFGKPVTLSCSQTLNHNVMYWYQQKSSQAPKLLFHYYDKDFNNEADTPDNFQSRRPNTSFCFLDIRSPGLGDTAMYLCATSGARPRNEQFFGPGTRLTVL.

The V gene is TRBV19, the J gene TRBJ2-1; 11 positions agree with TRBD2. Germline trimming cut 7 bases from V and 9 bases from J; bases unmatched to any gene: 14. Germline lookup yields CDR1 LNHDA and CDR2 SQIVND (reference sequence). The CDR3 loop spans 16 amino acids. DNA of the CDR3: TGTGCCAGTACCTCACTAGCGGGAGCTTCAGGGGCTGAGCAGTTCTTC. It is translated as CASTSLAGASGAEQFF.

This clonotype was observed a handful of times. Sequence at one end of the junction differs from germline and may be a read error. The chain couples TRBV5-5 to TRBJ2-2, with D possibly matching TRBD2 (6 bases). This CDR3 is 17 amino acids long. Germline V gene data show CDR1 as SGHKS and CDR2 as YYEKEE (reference sequence). The CDR3 DNA follows: TGTGCCAGCAGCTCACTTATTGGGGCGTCGGGGACCGGGGGGCTGTTTTTT. Translated, it gives CASSSLIGASGTGGLFF.